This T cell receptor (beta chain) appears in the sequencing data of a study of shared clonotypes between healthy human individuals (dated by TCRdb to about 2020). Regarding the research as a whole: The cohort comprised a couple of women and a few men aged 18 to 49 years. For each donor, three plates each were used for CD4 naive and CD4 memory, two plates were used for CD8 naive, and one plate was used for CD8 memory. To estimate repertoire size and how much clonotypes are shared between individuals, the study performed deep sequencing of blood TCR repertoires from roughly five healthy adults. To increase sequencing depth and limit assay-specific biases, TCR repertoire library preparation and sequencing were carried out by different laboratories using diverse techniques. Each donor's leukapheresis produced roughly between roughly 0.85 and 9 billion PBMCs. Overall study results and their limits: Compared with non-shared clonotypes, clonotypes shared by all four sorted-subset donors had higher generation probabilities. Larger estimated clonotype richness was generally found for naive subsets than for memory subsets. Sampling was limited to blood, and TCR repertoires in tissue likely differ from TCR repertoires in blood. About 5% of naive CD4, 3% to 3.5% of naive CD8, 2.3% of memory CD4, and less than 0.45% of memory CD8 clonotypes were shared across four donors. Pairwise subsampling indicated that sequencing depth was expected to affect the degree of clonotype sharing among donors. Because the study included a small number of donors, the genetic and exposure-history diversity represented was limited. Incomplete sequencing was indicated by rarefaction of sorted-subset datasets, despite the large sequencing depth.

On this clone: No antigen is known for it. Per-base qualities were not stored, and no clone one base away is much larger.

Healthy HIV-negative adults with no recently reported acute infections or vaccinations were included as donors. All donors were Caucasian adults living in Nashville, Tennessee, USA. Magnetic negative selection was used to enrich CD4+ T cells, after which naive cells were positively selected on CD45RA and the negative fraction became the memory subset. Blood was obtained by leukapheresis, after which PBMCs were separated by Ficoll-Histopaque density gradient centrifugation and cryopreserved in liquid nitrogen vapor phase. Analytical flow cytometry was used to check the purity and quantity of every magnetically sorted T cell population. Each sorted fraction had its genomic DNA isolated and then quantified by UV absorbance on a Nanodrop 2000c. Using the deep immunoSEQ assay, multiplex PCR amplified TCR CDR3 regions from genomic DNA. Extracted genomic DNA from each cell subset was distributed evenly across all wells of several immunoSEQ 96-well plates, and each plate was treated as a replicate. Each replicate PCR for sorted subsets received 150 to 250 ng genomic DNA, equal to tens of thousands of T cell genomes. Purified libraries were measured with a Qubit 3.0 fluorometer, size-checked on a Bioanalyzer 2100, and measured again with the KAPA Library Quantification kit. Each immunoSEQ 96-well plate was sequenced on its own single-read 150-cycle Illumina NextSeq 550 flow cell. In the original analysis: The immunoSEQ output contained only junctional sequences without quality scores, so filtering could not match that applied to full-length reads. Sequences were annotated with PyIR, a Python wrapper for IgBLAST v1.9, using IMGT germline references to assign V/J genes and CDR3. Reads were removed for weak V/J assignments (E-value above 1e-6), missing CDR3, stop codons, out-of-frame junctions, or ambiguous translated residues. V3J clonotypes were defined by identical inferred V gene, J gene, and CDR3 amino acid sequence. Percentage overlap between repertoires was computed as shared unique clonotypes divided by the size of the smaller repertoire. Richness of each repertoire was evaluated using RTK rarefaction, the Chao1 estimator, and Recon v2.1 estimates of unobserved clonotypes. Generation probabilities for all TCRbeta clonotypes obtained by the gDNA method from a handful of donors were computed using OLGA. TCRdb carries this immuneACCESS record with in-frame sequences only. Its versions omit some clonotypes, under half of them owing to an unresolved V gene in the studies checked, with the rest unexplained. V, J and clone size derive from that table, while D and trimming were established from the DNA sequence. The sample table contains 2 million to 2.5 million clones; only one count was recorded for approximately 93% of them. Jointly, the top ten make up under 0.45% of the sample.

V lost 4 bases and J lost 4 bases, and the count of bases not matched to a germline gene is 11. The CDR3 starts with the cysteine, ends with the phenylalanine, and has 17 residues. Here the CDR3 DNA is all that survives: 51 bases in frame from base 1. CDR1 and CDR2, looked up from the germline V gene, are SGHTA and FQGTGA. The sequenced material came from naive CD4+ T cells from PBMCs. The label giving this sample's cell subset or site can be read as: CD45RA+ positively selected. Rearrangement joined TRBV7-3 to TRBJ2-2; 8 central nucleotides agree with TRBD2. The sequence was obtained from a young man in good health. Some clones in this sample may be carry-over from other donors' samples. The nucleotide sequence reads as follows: TGTGCCAGCAGCTCACTAGGGCGGGAGGATGGCACCGGGGAGCTGTTTTTT. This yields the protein CASSSLGREDGTGELFF.